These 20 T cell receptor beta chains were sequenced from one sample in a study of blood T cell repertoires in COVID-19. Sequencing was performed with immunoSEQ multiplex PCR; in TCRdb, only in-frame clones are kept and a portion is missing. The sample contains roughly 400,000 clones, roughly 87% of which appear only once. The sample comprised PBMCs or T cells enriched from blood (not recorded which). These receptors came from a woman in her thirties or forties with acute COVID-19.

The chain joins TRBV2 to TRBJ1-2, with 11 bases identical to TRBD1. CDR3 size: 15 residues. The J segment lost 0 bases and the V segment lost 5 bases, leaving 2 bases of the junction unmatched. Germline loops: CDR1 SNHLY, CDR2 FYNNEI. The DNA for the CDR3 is TGTGCCAGCAGTAGGGACAGGGGGACTAACTATGGCTACACCTTC. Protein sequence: CASSRDRGTNYGYTF.

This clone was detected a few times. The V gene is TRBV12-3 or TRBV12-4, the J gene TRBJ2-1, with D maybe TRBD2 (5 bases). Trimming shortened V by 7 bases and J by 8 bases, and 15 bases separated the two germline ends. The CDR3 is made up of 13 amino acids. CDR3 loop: CASKRSPRDEQFF. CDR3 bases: TGTGCCAGCAAACGTTCCCCGAGGGATGAGCAGTTCTTC.

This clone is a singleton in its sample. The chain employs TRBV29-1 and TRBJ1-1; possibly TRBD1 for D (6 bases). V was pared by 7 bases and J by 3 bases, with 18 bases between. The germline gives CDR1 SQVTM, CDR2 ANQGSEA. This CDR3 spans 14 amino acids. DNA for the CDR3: TGCAGCGCCGGGGGCGGGAGTGGGGACACTGAAGCTTTCTTT. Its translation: CSAGGGSGDTEAFF.

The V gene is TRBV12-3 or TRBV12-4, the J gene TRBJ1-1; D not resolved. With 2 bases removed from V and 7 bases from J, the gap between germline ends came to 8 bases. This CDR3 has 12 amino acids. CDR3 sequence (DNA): TGTGCCAGCAGTTTAAGGACTCATGAAGCTTTCTTT. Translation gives CASSLRTHEAFF.

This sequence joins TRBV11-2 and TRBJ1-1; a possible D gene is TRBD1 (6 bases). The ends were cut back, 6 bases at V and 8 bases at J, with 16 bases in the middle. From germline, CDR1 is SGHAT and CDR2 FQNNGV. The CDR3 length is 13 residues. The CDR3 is CASRTQGDLEAFF. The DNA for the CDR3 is TGTGCCAGCAGAACACAGGGAGACCTAGAAGCTTTCTTT.

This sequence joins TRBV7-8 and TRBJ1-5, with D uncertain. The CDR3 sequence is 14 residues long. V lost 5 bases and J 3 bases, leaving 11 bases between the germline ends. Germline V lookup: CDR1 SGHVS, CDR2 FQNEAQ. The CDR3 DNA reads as TGTGCCAGCAGCCTGGACTGGATCAATCAGCCCCAGCATTTT. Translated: CASSLDWINQPQHF. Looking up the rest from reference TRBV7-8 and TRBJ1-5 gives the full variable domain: GAGVSQSPRYKVAKRGQDVALRCDPISGHVSLFWYQQALGQGPEFLTYFQNEAQLDKSGLPSDRFFAERPEGSVSTLKIQRTQQEDSAVYLCASSLDWINQPQHFGDGTRLSIL.

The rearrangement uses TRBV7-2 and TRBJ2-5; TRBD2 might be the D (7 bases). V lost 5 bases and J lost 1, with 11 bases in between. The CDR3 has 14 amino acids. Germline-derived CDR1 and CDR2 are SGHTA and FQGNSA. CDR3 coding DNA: TGTGCCAGCAGCGTCGGGGGGCGCCAAGAGACCCAGTACTTC. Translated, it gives CASSVGGRQETQYF.

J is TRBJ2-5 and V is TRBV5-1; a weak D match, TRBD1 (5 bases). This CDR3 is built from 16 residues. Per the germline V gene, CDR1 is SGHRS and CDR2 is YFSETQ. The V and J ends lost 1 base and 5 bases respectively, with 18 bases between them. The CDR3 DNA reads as TGCGCCAGCAGCTTGATTTTGGACACCGCCGCCGAGACCCAGTACTTC. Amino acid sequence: CASSLILDTAAETQYF.

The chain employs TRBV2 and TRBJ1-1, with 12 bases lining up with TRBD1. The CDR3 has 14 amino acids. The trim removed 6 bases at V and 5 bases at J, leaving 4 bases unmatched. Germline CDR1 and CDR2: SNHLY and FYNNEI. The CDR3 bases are TGTGCCAGCAGGGGACAGGGGGCGCAGACTGAAGCTTTCTTT. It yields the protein CASRGQGAQTEAFF.

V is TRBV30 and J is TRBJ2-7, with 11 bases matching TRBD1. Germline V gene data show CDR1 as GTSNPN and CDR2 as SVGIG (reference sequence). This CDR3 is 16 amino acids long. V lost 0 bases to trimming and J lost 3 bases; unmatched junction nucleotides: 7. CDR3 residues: CAWSVGAGTGGYEQYF. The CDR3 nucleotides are TGTGCCTGGAGTGTTGGGGCCGGGACAGGGGGCTACGAGCAGTACTTC. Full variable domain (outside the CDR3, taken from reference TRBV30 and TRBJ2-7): SQTIHQWPATLVQPVGSPLSLECTVEGTSNPNLYWYRQAAGRGLQLLFYSVGIGQISSEVPQNLSASRPQDRQFILSSKKLLLSDSGFYLCAWSVGAGTGGYEQYFGPGTRLTVT.

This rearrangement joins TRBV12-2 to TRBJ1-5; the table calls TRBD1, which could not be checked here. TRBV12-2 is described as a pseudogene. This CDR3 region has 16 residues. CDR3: CASRPNYGAGAHSQHF. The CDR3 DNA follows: TGTGCAAGTCGCCCAAATTATGGGGCAGGTGCCCATTCCCAGCATTTT.

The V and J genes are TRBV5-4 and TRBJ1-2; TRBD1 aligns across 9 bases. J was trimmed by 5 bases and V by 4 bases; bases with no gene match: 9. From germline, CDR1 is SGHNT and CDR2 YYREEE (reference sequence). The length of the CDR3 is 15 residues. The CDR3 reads CASSLVQGAGYGYTF. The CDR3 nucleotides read TGTGCCAGCAGCCTAGTACAGGGGGCAGGGTATGGCTACACCTTC. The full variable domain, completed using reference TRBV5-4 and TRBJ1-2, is ETGVTQSPTHLIKTRGQQVTLRCSSQSGHNTVSWYQQALGQGPQFIFQYYREEENGRGNFPPRFSGLQFPNYSSELNVNALELDDSALYLCASSLVQGAGYGYTFGSGTRLTVV.

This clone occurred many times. CDR3 region: CASSPRGGLGGELFF. CDR3 DNA: TGTGCCAGCAGCCCCCGGGGGGGGCTAGGCGGGGAGCTGTTTTTT. The chain links TRBV5-4 to TRBJ2-2, with 8 bases aligning to TRBD2. The CDR3 covers 15 residues. Germline CDR1 and CDR2: SGHNT and YYREEE (reference sequence). With V trimmed by 4 bases and J by 7 bases, 9 bases remained unmatched.

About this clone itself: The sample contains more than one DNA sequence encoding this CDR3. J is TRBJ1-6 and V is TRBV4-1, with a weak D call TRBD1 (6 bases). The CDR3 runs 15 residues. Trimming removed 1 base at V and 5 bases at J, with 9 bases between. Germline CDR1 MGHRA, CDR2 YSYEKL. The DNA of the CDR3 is TGCGCCAGCAGCCAAGGGACAGCCAATAATTCACCCCTCCACTTT. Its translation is CASSQGTANNSPLHF.

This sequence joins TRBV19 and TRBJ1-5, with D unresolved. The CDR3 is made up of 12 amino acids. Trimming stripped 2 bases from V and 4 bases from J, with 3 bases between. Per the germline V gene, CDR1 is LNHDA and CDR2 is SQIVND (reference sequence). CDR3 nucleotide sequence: TGTGCCAGTAGTATATCGAATCAGCCCCAGCATTTT. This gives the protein CASSISNQPQHF.

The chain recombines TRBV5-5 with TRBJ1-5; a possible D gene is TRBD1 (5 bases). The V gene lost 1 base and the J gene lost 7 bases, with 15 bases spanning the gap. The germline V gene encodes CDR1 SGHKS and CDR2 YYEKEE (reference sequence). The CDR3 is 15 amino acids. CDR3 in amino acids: CASSLSGGERQPQHF. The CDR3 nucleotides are TGTGCCAGCAGCTTGTCGGGGGGAGAGAGGCAGCCCCAGCATTTT.

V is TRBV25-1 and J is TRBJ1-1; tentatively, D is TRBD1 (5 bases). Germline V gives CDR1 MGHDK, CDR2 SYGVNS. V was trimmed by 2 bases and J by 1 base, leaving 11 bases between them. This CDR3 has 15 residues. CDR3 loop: CASSEGGVRNTEAFF. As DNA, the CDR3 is TGTGCCAGCAGTGAAGGGGGGGTAAGGAACACTGAAGCTTTCTTT.

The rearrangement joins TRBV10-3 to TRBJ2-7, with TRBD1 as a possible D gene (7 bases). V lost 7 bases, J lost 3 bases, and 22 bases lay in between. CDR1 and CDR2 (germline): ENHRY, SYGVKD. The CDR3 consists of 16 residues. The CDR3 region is CAINQGAGQLYYEQYF. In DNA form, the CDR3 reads TGTGCCATCAATCAGGGTGCGGGACAGTTATACTACGAGCAGTACTTC.

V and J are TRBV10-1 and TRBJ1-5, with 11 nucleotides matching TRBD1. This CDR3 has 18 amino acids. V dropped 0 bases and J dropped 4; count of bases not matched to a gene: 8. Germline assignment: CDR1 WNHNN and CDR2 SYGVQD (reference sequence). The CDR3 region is CASSESVGQGGANQPQHF. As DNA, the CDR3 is TGCGCCAGCAGTGAGTCGGTGGGACAGGGGGGAGCAAATCAGCCCCAGCATTTT.

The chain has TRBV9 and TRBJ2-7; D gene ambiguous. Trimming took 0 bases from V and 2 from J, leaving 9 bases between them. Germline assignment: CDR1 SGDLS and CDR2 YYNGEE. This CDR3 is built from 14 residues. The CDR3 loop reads CASSVDVAAYEQYF. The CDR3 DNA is TGTGCCAGCAGCGTAGATGTAGCAGCCTACGAGCAGTACTTC. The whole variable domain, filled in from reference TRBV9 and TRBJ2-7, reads DSGVTQTPKHLITATGQRVTLRCSPRSGDLSVYWYQQSLDQGLQFLIQYYNGEERAKGNILERFSAQQFPDLHSELNLSSLELGDSALYFCASSVDVAAYEQYFGPGTRLTVT.